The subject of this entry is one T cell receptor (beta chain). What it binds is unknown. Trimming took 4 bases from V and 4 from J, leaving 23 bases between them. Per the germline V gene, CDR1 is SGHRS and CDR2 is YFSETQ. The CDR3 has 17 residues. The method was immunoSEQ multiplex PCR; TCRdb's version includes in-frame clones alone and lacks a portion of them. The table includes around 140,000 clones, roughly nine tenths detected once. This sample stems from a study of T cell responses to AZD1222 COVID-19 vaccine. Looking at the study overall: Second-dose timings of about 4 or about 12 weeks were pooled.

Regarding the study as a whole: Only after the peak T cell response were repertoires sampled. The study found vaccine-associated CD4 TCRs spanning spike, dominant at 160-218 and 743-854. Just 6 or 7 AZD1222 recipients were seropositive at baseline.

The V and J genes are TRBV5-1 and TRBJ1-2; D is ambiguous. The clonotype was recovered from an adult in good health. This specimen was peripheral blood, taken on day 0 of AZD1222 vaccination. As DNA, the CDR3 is TGCGCCAGCAGCCTCAACAGTCCCTTACAGCCCGGCTATGGCTACACCTTC. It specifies CASSLNSPLQPGYGYTF. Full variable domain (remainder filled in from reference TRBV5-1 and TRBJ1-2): KAGVTQTPRYLIKTRGQQVTLSCSPISGHRSVSWYQQTPGQGLQFLFEYFSETQRNKGNFPGRFSGRQFSNSRSEMNVSTLELGDSALYLCASSLNSPLQPGYGYTFGSGTRLTVV.